This is a list of T cell receptor beta chains from one sample in a study of cytomegalovirus exposure and HLA in healthy donors. The data were produced by immunoSEQ multiplex PCR, yet TCRdb's version contains in-frame clones alone and is incomplete. The sample has 150,000 or so clones, about 80% seen once; the top ten hold 10% to 15%. What was sequenced was PBMCs. These receptors were collected from a middle-aged man in good health and CMV-seropositive. The CDR3 runs from the conserved cysteine through the conserved F or W. The D gene is left open where the match is weak. Rows may omit the clone size; those that give it use once, few, many or a size class.

j_gene,abundance,d_gene,v_gene,CDR3nt,CDR3aa
TRBJ2-7,NA,NA,TRBV7-9,TGTGCCAGCAGCTTAGTCGGGTACGGGGTCTACGAGCAGTACTTC,CASSLVGYGVYEQYF
TRBJ2-2,once,NA,TRBV7-9,TGTGCCAGCCGCACAATGTCCGGGGAGCTGTTTTTT,CASRTMSGELFF
TRBJ2-1,NA,TRBD1,TRBV28,TGTGCCAGCCACAGGGGCTATGAGCAGTTCTTC,CASHRGYEQFF
TRBJ2-5,few,NA,TRBV5-4,TGTGCCAGCAGCCTCTACGGGAGACAAGAGACCCAGTACTTC,CASSLYGRQETQYF
TRBJ1-2,NA,NA,TRBV19,TGTGCCAGTAGTATGGGGAGCGGAGGGGTGTATGGCTACACCTTC,CASSMGSGGVYGYTF
TRBJ2-7,NA,NA,TRBV5-5,TGTGCCAGCACGGCAGGGGTCACTGCCTACGAGCAGTACTTC,CASTAGVTAYEQYF
TRBJ2-7,few,TRBD2,TRBV30,TGTGCCTGGGGGGGGAGACTAGCGGGAGGAAGCGAGCAGTACTTC,CAWGGRLAGGSEQYF
TRBJ2-3,few,TRBD2,TRBV29-1,TGCAGCGTTGAAAGGGTATCACTAGCGGGAGATACGCAGTATTTT,CSVERVSLAGDTQYF
TRBJ2-7,NA,NA,TRBV14,TGTGCCACTCAGACAGGCCCTGGGTACGAGCAGTACTTC,CATQTGPGYEQYF
TRBJ2-3,NA,TRBD2,TRBV7-3,TGTGCCAGCAGCCGACTAGCTTATGGGGATACGCAGTATTTT,CASSRLAYGDTQYF
TRBJ1-2,NA,NA,TRBV6-5,TGTGCCAGCACCCAGACAGGAACCGGCTACACCTTC,CASTQTGTGYTF
TRBJ1-2,few,NA,TRBV15,TGTGCCACCTCCTCATCCGTGGAGGATGGCTACACCTTC,CATSSSVEDGYTF
TRBJ2-7,NA,TRBD2,TRBV5-6,TGTGCCAGCAGCACGACTAGCGGGACCACCTACGAGCAGTACTTC,CASSTTSGTTYEQYF
TRBJ1-5,once,NA,TRBV6-5,TGTGCCAGCAGTCCCAATTTGGGGGGTCAGCCCCAGCATTTT,CASSPNLGGQPQHF
TRBJ1-4,NA,NA,TRBV7-2,TGTGCCAGCAGCTCGACAGGAAATGAAAAACTGTTTTTT,CASSSTGNEKLFF
TRBJ1-4,NA,TRBD1,TRBV7-9,TGTGCCAGCAGCCCAGGGGGGGAAAAACTGTTTTTT,CASSPGGEKLFF
TRBJ1-2,NA,NA,TRBV7-9,TGTGCCAGCAGCTTAGGGCAGATTGATGGCTACACCTTC,CASSLGQIDGYTF
TRBJ2-4,NA,TRBD1,TRBV19,TGTGCCAGCCGGGACAGGGTATTAAACATTCAGTACTTC,CASRDRVLNIQYF
TRBJ2-3,NA,TRBD1,TRBV11-1,TGTGCCAGCAGCCAGACAGGGGACACAGATACGCAGTATTTT,CASSQTGDTDTQYF
TRBJ1-5,NA,NA,TRBV6-5,TGTGCTTGGCTCGCGGGTGGCGGTCAGCCCCAGCATTTT,CAWLAGGGQPQHF